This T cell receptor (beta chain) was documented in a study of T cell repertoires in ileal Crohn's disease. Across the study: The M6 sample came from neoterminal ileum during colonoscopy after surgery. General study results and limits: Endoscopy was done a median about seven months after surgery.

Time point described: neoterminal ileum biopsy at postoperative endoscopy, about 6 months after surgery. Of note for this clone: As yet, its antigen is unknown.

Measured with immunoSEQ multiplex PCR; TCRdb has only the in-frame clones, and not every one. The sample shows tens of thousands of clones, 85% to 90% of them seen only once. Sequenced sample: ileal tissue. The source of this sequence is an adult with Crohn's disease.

The chain's CDR3 is CASSWSGEYGYTF. In DNA form, the CDR3 reads TGTGCCAGCAGTTGGTCGGGGGAATATGGCTACACCTTC. The chain links TRBV28 to TRBJ1-2; tentatively, D is TRBD1 (5 bases). The length of the CDR3 is 13 residues. Germline lookup yields CDR1 MDHEN and CDR2 SYDVKM. The germline V and J ends were trimmed by 4 bases and 5 bases, with 11 bases remaining between them.